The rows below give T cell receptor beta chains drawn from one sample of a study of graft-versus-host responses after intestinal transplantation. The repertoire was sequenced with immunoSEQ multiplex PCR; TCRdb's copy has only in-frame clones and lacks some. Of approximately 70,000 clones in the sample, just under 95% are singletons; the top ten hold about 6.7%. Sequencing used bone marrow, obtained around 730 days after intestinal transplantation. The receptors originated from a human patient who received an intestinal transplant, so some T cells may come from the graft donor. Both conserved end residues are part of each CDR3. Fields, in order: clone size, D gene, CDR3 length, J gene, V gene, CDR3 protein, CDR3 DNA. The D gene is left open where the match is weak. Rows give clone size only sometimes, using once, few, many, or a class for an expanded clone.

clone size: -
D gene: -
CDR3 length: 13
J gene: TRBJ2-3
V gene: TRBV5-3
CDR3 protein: CARSETSTDTQYF
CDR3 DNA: TGTGCCAGAAGTGAAACGTCCACAGATACGCAGTATTTT

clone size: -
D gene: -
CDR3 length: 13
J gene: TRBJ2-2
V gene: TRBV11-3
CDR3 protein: CASSRAGTGELFF
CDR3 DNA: TGTGCCAGCAGCCGAGCCGGCACCGGGGAGCTGTTTTTT

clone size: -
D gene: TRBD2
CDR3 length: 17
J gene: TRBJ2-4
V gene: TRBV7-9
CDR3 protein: CASSLVPSGGRGNIQYF
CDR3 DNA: TGTGCCAGCAGCTTAGTACCTAGCGGGGGCCGGGGGAACATTCAGTACTTC

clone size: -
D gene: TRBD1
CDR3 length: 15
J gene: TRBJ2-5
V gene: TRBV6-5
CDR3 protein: CASSYWGTEQETQYF
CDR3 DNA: TGTGCCAGCAGTTACTGGGGGACAGAGCAAGAGACCCAGTACTTC

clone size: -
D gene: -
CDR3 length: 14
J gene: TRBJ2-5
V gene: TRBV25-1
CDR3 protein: CASKPDSYQETQYF
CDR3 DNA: TGTGCCAGCAAACCTGACAGTTACCAAGAGACCCAGTACTTC

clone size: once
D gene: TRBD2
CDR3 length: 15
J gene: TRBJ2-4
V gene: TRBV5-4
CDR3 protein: CASSGMTSGKNIQYF
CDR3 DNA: TGTGCCAGCAGCGGGATGACTAGCGGGAAAAACATTCAGTACTTC

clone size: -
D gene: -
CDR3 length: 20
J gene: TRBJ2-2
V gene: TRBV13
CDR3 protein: CASSQAWELTGVGVSGELFF
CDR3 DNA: TGTGCCAGCAGCCAAGCTTGGGAACTAACCGGGGTAGGCGTATCCGGGGAGCTGTTTTTT

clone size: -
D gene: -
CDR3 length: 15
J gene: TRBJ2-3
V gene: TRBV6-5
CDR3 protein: CASSYWGGSTDTQYF
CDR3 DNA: TGTGCCAGCAGTTACTGGGGAGGTAGCACAGATACGCAGTATTTT

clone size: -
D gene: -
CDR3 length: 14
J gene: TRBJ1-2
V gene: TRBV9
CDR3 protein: CASSAGTGNYGYTF
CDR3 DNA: TGTGCCAGCAGCGCCGGGACGGGAAACTATGGCTACACCTTC

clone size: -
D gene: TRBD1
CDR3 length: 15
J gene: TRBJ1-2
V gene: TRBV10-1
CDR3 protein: CATPRGQGRAYGYTF
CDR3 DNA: TGCGCCACCCCCCGGGGACAGGGGAGGGCCTATGGCTACACCTTC

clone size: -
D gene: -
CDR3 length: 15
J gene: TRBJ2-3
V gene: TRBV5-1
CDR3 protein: CASSRGLPDTDTQYF
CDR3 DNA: TGCGCCAGCAGCCGAGGACTACCAGACACAGATACGCAGTATTTT

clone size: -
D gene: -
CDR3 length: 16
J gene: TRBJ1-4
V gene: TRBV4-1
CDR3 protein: CASSPGEVATNEKLFF
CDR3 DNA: TGCGCCAGCAGCCCCGGAGAAGTTGCAACTAATGAAAAACTGTTTTTT

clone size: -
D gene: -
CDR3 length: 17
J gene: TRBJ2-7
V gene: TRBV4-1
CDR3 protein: CASSQVWLDREYYEQYF
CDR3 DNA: TGCGCCAGCAGCCAAGTTTGGTTAGACAGAGAGTACTACGAGCAGTACTTC

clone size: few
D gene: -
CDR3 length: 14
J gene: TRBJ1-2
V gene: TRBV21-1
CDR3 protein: CASSKVWGSYGYTF
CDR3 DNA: TGTGCCAGCAGCAAAGTGTGGGGTTCCTATGGCTACACCTTC

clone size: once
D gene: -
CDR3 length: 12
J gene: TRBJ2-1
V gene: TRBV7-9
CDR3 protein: CASSSLGGEQFF
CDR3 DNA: TGTGCCAGCAGCTCCCTAGGGGGTGAGCAGTTCTTC

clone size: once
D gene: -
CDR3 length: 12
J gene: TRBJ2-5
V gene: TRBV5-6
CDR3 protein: CASRGIQETQYF
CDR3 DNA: TGTGCCAGCAGGGGTATACAAGAGACCCAGTACTTC

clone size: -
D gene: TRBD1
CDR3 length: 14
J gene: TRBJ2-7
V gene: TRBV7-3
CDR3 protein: CASSTGQGGDEQYF
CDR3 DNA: TGTGCCAGCAGCACGGGACAGGGTGGCGACGAGCAGTACTTC

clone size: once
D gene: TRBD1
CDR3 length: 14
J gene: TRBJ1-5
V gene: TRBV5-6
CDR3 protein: CASSAGQGSQPQHF
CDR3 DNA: TGTGCCAGCAGCGCGGGACAGGGGAGTCAGCCCCAGCATTTT

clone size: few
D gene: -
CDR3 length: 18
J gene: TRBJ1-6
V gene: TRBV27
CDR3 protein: CASSLSSADSSYNSPLHF
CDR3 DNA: TGTGCCAGCAGTTTATCGTCGGCGGATAGCTCCTATAATTCACCCCTCCACTTT

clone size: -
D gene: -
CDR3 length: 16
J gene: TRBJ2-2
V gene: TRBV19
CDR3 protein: CASSIVGPSGPGELFF
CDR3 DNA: TGTGCCAGTAGTATAGTTGGACCGAGTGGGCCCGGGGAGCTGTTTTTT

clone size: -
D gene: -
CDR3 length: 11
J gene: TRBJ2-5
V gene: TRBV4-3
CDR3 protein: CASSQQETQYF
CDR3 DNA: TGCGCCAGCAGCCAACAAGAGACCCAGTACTTC

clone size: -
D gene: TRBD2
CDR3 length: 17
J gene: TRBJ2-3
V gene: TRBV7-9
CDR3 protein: CASSSRGTSGLTDTQYF
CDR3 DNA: TGTGCCAGCAGCTCCCGGGGGACTAGCGGCCTCACAGATACGCAGTATTTT

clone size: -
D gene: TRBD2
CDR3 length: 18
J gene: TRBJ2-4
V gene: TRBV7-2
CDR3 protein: CASSLFGRTSGGADIQYF
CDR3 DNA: TGTGCCAGCAGCTTATTTGGTCGGACTAGCGGGGGGGCAGACATTCAGTACTTC

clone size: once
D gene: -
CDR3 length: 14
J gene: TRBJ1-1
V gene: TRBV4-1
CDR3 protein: CASSRAGAFTEAFF
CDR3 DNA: TGCGCCAGCAGCCGGGCCGGGGCATTTACTGAAGCTTTCTTT

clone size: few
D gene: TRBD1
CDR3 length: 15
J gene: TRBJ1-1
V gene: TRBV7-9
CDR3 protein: CASSSSTGWDTEAFF
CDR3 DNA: TGTGCCAGCAGCTCATCGACAGGGTGGGACACTGAAGCTTTCTTT

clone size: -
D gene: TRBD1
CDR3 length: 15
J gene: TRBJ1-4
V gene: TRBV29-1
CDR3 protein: CSVYGAKTGEEKLFF
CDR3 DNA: TGCAGCGTCTACGGGGCTAAGACAGGGGAGGAAAAACTGTTTTTT

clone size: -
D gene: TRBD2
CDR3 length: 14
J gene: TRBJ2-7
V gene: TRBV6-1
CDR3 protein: CASSQRGGNDEQYF
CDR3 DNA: TGTGCCAGCAGTCAGCGGGGGGGTAACGACGAGCAGTACTTC

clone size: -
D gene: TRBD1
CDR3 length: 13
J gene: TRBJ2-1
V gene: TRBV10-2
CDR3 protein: CASSETRDRGQFF
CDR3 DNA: TGCGCCAGCAGTGAGACCCGAGACAGGGGCCAGTTCTTC

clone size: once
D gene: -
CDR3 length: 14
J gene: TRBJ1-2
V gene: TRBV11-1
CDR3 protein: CASSSDSNARGYTF
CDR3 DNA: TGTGCCAGCAGCTCCGACAGCAACGCCCGAGGCTACACCTTC

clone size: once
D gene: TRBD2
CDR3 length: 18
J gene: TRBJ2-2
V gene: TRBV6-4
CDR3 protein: CASSEVLSVAGGTGELFF
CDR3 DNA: TGTGCCAGCAGTGAGGTCCTGTCGGTTGCGGGAGGAACCGGGGAGCTGTTTTTT

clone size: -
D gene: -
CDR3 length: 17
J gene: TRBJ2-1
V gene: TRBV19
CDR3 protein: CASSIVTGGPTYNEQFF
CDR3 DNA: TGTGCCAGTAGTATCGTGACCGGGGGGCCCACTTACAATGAGCAGTTCTTC

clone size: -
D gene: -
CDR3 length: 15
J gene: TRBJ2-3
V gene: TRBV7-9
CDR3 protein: CASSAQIRGTDTQYF
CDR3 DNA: TGTGCCAGCAGCGCACAGATCAGGGGTACAGATACGCAGTATTTT

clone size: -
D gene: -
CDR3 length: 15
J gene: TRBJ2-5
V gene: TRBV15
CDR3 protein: CATSTRGGPQETQYF
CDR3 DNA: TGTGCCACCAGCACGAGGGGTGGTCCTCAAGAGACCCAGTACTTC